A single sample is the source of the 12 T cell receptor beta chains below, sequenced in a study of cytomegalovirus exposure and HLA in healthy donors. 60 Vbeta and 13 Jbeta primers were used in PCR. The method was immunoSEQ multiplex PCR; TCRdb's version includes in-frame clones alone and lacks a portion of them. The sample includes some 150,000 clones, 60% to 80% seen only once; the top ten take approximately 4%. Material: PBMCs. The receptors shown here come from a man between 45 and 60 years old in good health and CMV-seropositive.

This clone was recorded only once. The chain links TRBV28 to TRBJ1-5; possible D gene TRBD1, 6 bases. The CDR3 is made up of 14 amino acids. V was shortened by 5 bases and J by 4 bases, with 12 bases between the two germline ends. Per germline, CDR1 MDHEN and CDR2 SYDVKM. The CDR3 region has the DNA TGTGCCAGCAGTCCCGGGGGGCGAAATCAGCCCCAGCATTTT. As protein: CASSPGGRNQPQHF.

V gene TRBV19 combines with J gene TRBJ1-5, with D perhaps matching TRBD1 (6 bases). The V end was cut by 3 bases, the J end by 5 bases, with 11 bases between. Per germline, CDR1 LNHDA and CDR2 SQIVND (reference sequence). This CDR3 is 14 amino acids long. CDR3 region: CASSIYRVDQPQHF. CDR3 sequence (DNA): TGTGCCAGTAGTATTTACAGGGTTGATCAGCCCCAGCATTTT.

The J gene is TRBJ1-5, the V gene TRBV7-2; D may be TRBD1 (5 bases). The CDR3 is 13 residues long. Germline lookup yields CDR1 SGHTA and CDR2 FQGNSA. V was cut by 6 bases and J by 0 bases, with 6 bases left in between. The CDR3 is CASSQGSNQPQHF. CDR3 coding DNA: TGTGCCAGCAGTCAGGGTAGCAATCAGCCCCAGCATTTT.

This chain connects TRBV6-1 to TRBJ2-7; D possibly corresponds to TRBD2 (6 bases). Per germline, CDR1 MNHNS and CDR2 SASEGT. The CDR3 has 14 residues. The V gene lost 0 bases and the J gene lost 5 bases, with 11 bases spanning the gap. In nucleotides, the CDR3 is TGTGCCAGCAGTGAAGCCGGAGGGGTCGACGAGCAGTACTTC. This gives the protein CASSEAGGVDEQYF.

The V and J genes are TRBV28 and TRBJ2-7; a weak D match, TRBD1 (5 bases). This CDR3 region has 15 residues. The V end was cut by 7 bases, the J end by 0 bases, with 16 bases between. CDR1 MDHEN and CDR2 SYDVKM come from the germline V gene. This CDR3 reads CASTTDSALSYEQYF. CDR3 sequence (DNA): TGTGCCAGCACGACAGACAGCGCCCTCTCCTACGAGCAGTACTTC.

CDR3 loop: CAISEQGNGNTIYF. In DNA, the CDR3 is TGTGCCATCAGTGAACAGGGTAACGGAAACACCATATATTTT. This chain joins TRBV10-3 and TRBJ1-3; D may be TRBD1 (6 bases). CDR3 length: 14 residues. The V gene's germline CDR1 is ENHRY and CDR2 SYGVKD. V was clipped by 3 bases and J by 4 bases, with 10 bases between them.

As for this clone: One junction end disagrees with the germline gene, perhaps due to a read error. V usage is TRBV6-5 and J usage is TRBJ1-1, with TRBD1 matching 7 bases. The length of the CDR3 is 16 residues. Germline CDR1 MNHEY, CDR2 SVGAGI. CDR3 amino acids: CASIYDGTVTNTEAFF. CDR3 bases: TGTGCCAGCATTTACGACGGGACAGTTACGAACACTGAAGCTTTCTTT.

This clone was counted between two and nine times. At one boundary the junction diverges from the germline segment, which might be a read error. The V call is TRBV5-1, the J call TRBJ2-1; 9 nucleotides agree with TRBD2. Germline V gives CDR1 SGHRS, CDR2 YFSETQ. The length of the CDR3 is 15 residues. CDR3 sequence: CASTLTPGLANEQFF. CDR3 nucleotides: TGCGCCAGCACCTTGACCCCGGGACTAGCAAATGAGCAGTTCTTC.

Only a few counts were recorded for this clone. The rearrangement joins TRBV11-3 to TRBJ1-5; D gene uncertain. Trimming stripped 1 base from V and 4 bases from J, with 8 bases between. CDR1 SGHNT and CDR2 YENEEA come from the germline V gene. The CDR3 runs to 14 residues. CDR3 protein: CASSLGPTNQPQHF. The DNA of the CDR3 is TGTGCCAGCAGCTTAGGACCGACTAATCAGCCCCAGCATTTT.

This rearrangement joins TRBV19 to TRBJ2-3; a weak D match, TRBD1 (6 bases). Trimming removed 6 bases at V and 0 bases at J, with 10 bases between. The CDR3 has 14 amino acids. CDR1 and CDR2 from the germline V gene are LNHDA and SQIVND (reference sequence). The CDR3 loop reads CASSAGVSTDTQYF. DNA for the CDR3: TGTGCCAGTAGCGCAGGGGTTAGCACAGATACGCAGTATTTT.

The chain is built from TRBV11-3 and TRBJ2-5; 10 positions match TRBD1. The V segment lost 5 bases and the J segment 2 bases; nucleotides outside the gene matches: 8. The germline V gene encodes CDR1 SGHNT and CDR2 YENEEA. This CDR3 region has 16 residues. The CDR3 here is CASSLGQGGGQETQYF. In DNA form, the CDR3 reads TGTGCCAGCAGCCTAGGACAGGGGGGTGGACAAGAGACCCAGTACTTC.

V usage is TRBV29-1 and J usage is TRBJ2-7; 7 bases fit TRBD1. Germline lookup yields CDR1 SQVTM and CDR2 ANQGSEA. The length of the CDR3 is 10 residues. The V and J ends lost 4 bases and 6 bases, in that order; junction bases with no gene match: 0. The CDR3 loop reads CSVGDSEQYF. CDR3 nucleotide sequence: TGCAGCGTTGGGGACAGCGAGCAGTACTTC.